Sequencing of this T cell receptor beta chain was carried out in a study of human T cells and chemical hapten exposure. At the level of the study: Sensitization employed 2% DPC on roughly 2 cm by roughly 2 cm of upper inner arm skin.

Time point meaning: patch test 2, 6 weeks after DPC sensitization. Treatment reported: therapeutic diphenylcyclopropenone sensitization with weekly scalp DPC. A single record per CDR3 protein comes from TCRdb applying MiXCR to the RACE reads. The repertoire includes over 100,000 distinct CDR3 sequences, roughly a tenth of them detected once, and about 3.4% sits in the top ten. The study's findings and limits: There was no change with DPC sensitization in TCRs above 1 in 1000 frequency.

On this clonotype: Its target is unknown.

This receptor was obtained from a woman aged 40 to 55 with alopecia areata. Some clones in this sample may be carry-over from other donors' samples. The input for sequencing was whole blood, taken in connection with sensitization to the hapten diphenylcyclopropenone (DPC).

In DNA, the CDR3 is TGTGCCAGCAGCCAGCGACAGGGACGGGTCACAGATACGCAGTATTTT. Translation gives CASSQRQGRVTDTQYF. The rearrangement links TRBV28 to TRBJ2-3; TRBD1 agrees at 7 bases. V shed 6 bases, J shed 2 bases, and the junction held 11 bases outside the gene matches. CDR3 length equals 16 residues. CDR1 is MDHEN and CDR2 is SYDVKM in the germline V gene.